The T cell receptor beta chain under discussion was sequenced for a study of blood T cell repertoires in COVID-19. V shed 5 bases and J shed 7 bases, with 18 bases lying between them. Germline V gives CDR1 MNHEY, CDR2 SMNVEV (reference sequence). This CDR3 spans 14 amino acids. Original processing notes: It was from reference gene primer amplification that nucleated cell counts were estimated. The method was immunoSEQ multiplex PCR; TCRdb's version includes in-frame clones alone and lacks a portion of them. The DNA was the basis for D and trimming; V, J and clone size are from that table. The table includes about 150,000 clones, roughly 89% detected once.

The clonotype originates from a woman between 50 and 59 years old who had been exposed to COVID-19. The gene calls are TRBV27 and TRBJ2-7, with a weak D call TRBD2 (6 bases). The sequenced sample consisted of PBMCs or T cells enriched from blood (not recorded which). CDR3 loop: CASSPGQVAGEQYF. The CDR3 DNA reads TGTGCCAGCAGTCCGGGGCAGGTCGCGGGGGAGCAGTACTTC.